This T cell receptor (beta chain) was identified during a study of OX40 agonist ivuxolimab in advanced cancers. On the study more broadly: An anti-OX40 (CD134) antibody with agonistic activity, ivuxolimab, was administered to patients. Overall study findings and caveats: No antigen was identified for the clonally expanded peripheral T cells.

Anyone with autoimmune disease history or systemic immunosuppression was excluded. Drawing of blood for sampling happened at baseline, at cycle 4 day 1, and at cycle 7 day 1. The germline CDR1 and CDR2 sequences are MNHEY and SMNVEV (reference sequence). V was clipped by 3 bases and J by 7 bases, with 7 bases between them. The CDR3 has 12 residues. With regard to this clone: Antigen unknown.

The repertoire was sequenced with immunoSEQ multiplex PCR; TCRdb's copy has only in-frame clones and lacks some. Altogether approximately 45,000 clones are present, around nine tenths being singletons, with the ten largest covering 7.8%. This receptor was obtained from an adult with an advanced solid tumor such as melanoma, head and neck, liver or kidney cancer. This chain uses TRBV27 with TRBJ1-5, with D maybe TRBD1 (5 bases). The sequences come from CD4+ or CD8+ T cells sorted from blood, collected in a trial of the OX40 agonist ivuxolimab. Here the CDR3 reads CASSLAGQPQHF. CDR3 in DNA: TGTGCCAGCAGTTTGGCAGGGCAGCCCCAGCATTTT.